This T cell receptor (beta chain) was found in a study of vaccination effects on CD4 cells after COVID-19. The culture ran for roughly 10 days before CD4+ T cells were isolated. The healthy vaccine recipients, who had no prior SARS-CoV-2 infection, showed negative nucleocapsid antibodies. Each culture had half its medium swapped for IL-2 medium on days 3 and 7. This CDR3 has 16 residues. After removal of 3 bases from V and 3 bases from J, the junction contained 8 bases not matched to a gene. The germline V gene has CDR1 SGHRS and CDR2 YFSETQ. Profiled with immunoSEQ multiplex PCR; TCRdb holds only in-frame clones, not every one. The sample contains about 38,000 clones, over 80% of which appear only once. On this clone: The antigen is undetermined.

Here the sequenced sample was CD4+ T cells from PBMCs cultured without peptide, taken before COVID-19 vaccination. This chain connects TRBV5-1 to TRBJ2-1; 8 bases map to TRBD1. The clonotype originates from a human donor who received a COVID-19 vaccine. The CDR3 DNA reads TGCGCCAGCAGCTCGGGACAGGAAGTGGTCTACAATGAGCAGTTCTTC. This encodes CASSSGQEVVYNEQFF.